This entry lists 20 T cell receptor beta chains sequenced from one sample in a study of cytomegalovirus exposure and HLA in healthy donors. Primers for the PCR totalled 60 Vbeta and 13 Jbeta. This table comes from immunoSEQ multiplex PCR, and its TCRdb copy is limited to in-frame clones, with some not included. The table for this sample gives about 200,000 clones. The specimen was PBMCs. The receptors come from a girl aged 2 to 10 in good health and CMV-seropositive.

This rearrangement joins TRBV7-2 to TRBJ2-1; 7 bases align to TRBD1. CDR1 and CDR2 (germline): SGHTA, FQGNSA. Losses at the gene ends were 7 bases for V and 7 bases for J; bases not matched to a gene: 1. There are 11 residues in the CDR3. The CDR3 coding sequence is TGTGCCAGCACAGGGGGTAATGAGCAGTTCTTC. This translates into CASTGGNEQFF.

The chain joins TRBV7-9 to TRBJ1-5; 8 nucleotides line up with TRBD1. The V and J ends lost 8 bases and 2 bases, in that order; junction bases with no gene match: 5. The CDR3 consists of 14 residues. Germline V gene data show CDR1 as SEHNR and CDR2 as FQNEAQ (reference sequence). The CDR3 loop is CASFPGQGNQPQHF. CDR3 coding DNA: TGTGCCAGCTTCCCGGGACAGGGCAATCAGCCCCAGCATTTT.

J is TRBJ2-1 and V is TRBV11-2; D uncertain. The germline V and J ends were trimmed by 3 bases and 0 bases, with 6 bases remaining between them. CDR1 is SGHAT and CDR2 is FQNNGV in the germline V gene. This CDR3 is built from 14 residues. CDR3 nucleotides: TGTGCCAGCAGCTTGAGTGACTCCTACAATGAGCAGTTCTTC. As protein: CASSLSDSYNEQFF. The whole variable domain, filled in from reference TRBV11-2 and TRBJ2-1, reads EAGVAQSPRYKIIEKRQSVAFWCNPISGHATLYWYQQILGQGPKLLIQFQNNGVVDDSQLPKDRFSAERLKGVDSTLKIQPAKLEDSAVYLCASSLSDSYNEQFFGPGTRLTVL.

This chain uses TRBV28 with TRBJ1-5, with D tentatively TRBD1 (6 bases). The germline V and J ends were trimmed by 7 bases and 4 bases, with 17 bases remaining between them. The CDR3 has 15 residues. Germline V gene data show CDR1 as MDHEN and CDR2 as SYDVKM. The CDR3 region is CASKEGGLVNQPQHF. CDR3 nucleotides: TGTGCCAGCAAAGAGGGGGGGTTGGTAAATCAGCCCCAGCATTTT.

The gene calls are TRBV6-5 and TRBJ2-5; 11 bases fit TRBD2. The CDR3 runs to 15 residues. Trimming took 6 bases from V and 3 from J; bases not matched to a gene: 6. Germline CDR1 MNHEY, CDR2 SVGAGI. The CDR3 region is CASRPLLAGEETQYF. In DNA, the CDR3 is TGTGCCAGCAGGCCACTACTAGCGGGAGAAGAGACCCAGTACTTC.

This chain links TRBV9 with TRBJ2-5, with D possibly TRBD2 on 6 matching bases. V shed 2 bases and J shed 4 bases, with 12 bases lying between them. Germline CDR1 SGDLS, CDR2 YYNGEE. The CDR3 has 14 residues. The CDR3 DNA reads TGTGCCAGCAGCGTTAGCGGAGTCGGAGAGACCCAGTACTTC. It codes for CASSVSGVGETQYF. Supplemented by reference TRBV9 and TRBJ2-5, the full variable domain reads DSGVTQTPKHLITATGQRVTLRCSPRSGDLSVYWYQQSLDQGLQFLIQYYNGEERAKGNILERFSAQQFPDLHSELNLSSLELGDSALYFCASSVSGVGETQYFGPGTRLLVL.

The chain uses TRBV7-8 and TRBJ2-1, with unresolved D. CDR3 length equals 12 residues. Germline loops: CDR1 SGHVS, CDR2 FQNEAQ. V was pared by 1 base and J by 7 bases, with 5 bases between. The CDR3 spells CASSLGRNEQFF. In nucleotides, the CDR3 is TGTGCCAGCAGCTTAGGCAGAAATGAGCAGTTCTTC.

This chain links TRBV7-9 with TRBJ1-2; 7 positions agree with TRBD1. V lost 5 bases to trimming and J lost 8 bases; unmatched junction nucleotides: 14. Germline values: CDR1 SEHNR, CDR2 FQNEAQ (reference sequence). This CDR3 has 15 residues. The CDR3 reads CASSLRDSDRRGYTF. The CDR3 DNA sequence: TGTGCCAGCAGCCTCCGGGACAGCGATCGGAGGGGCTACACCTTC.

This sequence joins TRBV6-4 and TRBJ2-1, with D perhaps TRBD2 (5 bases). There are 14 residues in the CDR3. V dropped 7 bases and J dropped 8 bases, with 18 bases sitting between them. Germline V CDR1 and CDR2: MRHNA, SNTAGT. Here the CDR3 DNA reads TGTGCCAGCAAACGGGATCCTTCCGGGGATGAGCAGTTCTTC. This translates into CASKRDPSGDEQFF.

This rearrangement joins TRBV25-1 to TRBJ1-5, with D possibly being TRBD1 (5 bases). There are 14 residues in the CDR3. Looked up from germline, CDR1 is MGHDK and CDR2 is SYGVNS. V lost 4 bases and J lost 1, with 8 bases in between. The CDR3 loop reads CASSGRVSNQPQHF. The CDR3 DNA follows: TGTGCCAGCAGTGGCAGGGTGAGCAATCAGCCCCAGCATTTT.

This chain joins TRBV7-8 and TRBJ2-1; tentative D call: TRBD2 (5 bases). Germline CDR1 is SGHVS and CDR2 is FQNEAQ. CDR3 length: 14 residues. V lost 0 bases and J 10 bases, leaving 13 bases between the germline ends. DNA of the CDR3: TGTGCCAGCAGCTTAGCCCATAGCTCGGGGGAGCAGTTCTTC. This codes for CASSLAHSSGEQFF.

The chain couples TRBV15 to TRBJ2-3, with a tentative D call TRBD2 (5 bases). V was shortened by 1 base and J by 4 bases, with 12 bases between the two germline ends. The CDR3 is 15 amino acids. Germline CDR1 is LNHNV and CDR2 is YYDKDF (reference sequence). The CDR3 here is CATSRGHGGADTQYF. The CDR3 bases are TGTGCCACCAGCAGAGGTCACGGAGGCGCAGATACGCAGTATTTT.

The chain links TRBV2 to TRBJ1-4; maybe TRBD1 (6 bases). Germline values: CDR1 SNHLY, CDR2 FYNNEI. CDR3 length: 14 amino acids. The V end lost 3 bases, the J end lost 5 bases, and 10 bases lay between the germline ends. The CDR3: CASSDDRKNEKLFF. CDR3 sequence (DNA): TGTGCCAGCAGTGATGACAGGAAGAATGAAAAACTGTTTTTT. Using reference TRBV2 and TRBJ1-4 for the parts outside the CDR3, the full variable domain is EPEVTQTPSHQVTQMGQEVILRCVPISNHLYFYWYRQILGQKVEFLVSFYNNEISEKSEIFDDQFSVERPDGSNFTLKIRSTKLEDSAMYFCASSDDRKNEKLFFGSGTQLSVL.

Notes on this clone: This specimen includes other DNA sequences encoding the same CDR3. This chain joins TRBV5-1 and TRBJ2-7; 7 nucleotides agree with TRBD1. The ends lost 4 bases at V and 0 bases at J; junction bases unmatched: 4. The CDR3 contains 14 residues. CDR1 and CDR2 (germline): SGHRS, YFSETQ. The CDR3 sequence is CASSPGTASYEQYF. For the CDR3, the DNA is TGCGCCAGCAGCCCAGGGACAGCCTCCTACGAGCAGTACTTC. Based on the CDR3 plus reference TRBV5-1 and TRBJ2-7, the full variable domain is KAGVTQTPRYLIKTRGQQVTLSCSPISGHRSVSWYQQTPGQGLQFLFEYFSETQRNKGNFPGRFSGRQFSNSRSEMNVSTLELGDSALYLCASSPGTASYEQYFGPGTRLTVT.

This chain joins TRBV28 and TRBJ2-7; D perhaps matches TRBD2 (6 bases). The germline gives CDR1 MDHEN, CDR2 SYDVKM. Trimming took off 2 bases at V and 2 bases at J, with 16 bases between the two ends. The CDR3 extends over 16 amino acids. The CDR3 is CASSLTEAGEAYEQYF. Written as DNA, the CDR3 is TGTGCCAGCAGTTTAACGGAGGCCGGGGAGGCCTACGAGCAGTACTTC.

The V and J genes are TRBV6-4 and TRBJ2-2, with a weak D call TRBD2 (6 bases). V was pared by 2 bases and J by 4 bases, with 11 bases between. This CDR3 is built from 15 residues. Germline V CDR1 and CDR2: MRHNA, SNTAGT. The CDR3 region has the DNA TGTGCCAGCAGTGACGCCGCGGGGAGCACCGGGGAGCTGTTTTTT. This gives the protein CASSDAAGSTGELFF.

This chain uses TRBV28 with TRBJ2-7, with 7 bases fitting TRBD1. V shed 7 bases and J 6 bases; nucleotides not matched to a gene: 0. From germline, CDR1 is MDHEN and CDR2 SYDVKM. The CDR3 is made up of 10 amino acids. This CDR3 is CASTGGEQYF. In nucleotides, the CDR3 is TGTGCCAGCACAGGGGGCGAGCAGTACTTC.

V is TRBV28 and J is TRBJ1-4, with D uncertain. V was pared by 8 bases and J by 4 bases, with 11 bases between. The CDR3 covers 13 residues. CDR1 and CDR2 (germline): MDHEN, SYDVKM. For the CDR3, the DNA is TGTGCCAGCGGTACGGGGTATAATGAAAAACTGTTTTTT. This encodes CASGTGYNEKLFF.

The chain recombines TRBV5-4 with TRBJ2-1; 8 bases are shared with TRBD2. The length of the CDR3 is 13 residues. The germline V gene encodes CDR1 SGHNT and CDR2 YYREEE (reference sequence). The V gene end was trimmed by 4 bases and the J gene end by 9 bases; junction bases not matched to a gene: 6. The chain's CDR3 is CASSPGLALEQFF. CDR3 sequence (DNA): TGTGCCAGCAGCCCCGGACTAGCCCTTGAGCAGTTCTTC.

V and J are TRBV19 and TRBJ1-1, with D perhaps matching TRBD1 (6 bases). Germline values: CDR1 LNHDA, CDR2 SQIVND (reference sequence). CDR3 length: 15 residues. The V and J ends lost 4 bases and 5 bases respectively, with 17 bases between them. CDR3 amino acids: CASSTPGGARTEAFF. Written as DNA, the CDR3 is TGTGCCAGTAGTACTCCCGGGGGGGCGCGGACTGAAGCTTTCTTT.